This T cell receptor (beta chain) came from a study of shared clonotypes between healthy human individuals. Germline values: CDR1 MNHEY, CDR2 SMNVEV (reference sequence). The CDR3 spans 14 residues. V trimming: 4 bases; J trimming: 12 bases; junction bases outside the gene matches: 11. Method: immunoSEQ multiplex PCR; TCRdb's copy keeps in-frame clones and lacks some. The table includes 560,000 or so clones, approximately 96% detected once. In the naive CD8 group, cells lacked CD45RO and were positively selected for CCR7, so terminally differentiated effector memory CD45RA+ cells were left out. The chain joins TRBV27 to TRBJ2-1, with 8 nucleotides matching TRBD2. Sequencing was done on a sample of naive CD8+ T cells sorted from blood. The TCR comes from a woman aged 25 to 39 in good health. The CDR3 region has the DNA TGTGCCAGCAGTTCCGAAAGCGGGAGTAGCGGGCAGTTCTTC. Translating it yields CASSSESGSSGQFF.